These 5 T cell receptor beta chains share one sample of origin, sequenced in a study of response to subunit inactivated influenza vaccine. Each CDR3 protein gets one entry after TCRdb re-called the RT-PCR reads with MiXCR. Of some 640,000 distinct CDR3 sequences in the sample, approximately 15% were seen once. The sequences come from PBMCs from blood, collected 14 to 15 days before vaccination. The source of these receptors is a man between 50 and 59 years old who received an inactivated influenza vaccine.

The rearrangement links TRBV11-1 to TRBJ1-1; TRBD1 matches 9 bases. With V trimmed by 7 bases and J by 5 bases, 20 bases remained unmatched. The CDR3 runs to 18 residues. From germline, CDR1 is SGHAT and CDR2 FQDESV (reference sequence). The CDR3: CASTTTLRGTGSGTEAFF. The CDR3 DNA reads as TGTGCCAGCACCACCACACTTAGGGGGACAGGGTCGGGGACTGAAGCTTTCTTT.

This chain uses TRBV20-1 with TRBJ2-2; 12 positions match TRBD2. CDR3 length: 16 residues. V was clipped by 6 bases and J by 5 bases; unmatched bases: 10. Looked up from germline, CDR1 is DFQATT and CDR2 is SNEGSKA (reference sequence). CDR3 nucleotide sequence: TGCAGTGCAACGGGACTAGCGGGCGGCCGGACCGGGGAGCTGTTTTTT. Translating gives CSATGLAGGRTGELFF.

The J gene is TRBJ1-4, the V gene TRBV10-3; 12 nucleotides agree with TRBD1. After removal of 4 bases from V and 11 bases from J, the junction contained 11 bases not matched to a gene. Germline lookup yields CDR1 ENHRY and CDR2 SYGVKD. The CDR3 runs to 16 residues. CDR3 sequence: CAISADGTGGAGKLFF. CDR3 DNA: TGTGCCATCAGTGCCGACGGGACAGGGGGCGCAGGGAAACTGTTTTTT.

The chain links TRBV11-2 to TRBJ2-1; D is unclear. The CDR3 sequence is 13 residues long. Per the germline V gene, CDR1 is SGHAT and CDR2 is FQNNGV. Deletions cut 5 bases from V and 4 bases from J, with 9 bases between. The CDR3: CASSRAGYNEQFF. The CDR3, as DNA: TGTGCCAGCAGCAGGGCTGGATACAATGAGCAGTTCTTC.

The sample holds a few counts of this clonotype. This chain connects TRBV20-1 to TRBJ1-5; TRBD1 matches at 7 bases. CDR1 and CDR2 (germline): DFQATT, SNEGSKA (reference sequence). V trimming: 5 bases; J trimming: 4 bases; junction bases outside the gene matches: 8. The CDR3 sequence is 14 residues long. As DNA, the CDR3 is TGCAGTGCTCACGACAGGGCGGGGAATCAGCCCCAGCATTTT. This codes for CSAHDRAGNQPQHF.